These 22 T cell receptor beta chains were all obtained from the same sample, sequenced in a study of a mutant IDH1 vaccine in newly diagnosed glioma (dated by TCRdb to the early 2020s). Per the publication, the time point label means: baseline, week 1 (first vaccination visit). The treatment or condition tag for this specimen amounts to: pre-vaccination baseline after standard-of-care therapy. Library method: the immunoSEQ multiplex PCR assay. Entries here come from immuneACCESS through TCRdb and include only in-frame sequences with V and J called. Some clones fail to appear in such tables; in the studies checked, an unresolved V gene covers under half of the shortfall, and the cause of the remainder is unknown. The sample has 45,000 to 60,000 clones on record, 60% to 85% of them singletons. The ten largest clones add up to approximately 1.8% of the sample. The sequenced sample was PBMCs, obtained from a glioma patient treated with radiotherapy, temozolomide or both. The receptor source for this set is a woman aged 40 to 50 with glioma.

The chain is built from TRBV6-5 and TRBJ1-1; TRBD1 aligns across 11 bases. V gave up 7 bases and J gave up 5 bases; unmatched junction bases: 3. The CDR3 loop spans 13 amino acids. Germline V CDR1 and CDR2: MNHEY, SVGAGI. CDR3 DNA: TGTGCCAGCATAGGGACAGGGGGGACTGAAGCTTTCTTT. Amino acids: CASIGTGGTEAFF.

The J gene is TRBJ1-4, the V gene TRBV6-1, with TRBD1 matching over 7 bases. CDR3 size: 13 residues. The germline V gene has CDR1 MNHNS and CDR2 SASEGT. V was pared by 6 bases and J by 6 bases, with 4 bases of the junction left unmatched. In DNA, the CDR3 is TGTGCCAGCAGAGAACAGGGGCATGAAAAACTGTTTTTT. This gives the protein CASREQGHEKLFF.

The rearrangement joins TRBV9 to TRBJ1-4; D remains unclear. CDR3 length: 15 residues. Trimming left V 0 bases short and J 0 bases short, with 6 bases between. CDR1 is SGDLS and CDR2 is YYNGEE in the germline V gene. CDR3 residues: CASSVGWATNEKLFF. The CDR3 coding sequence is TGTGCCAGCAGCGTAGGATGGGCAACTAATGAAAAACTGTTTTTT. Together with reference TRBV9 and TRBJ1-4, the CDR3 gives the full variable domain: DSGVTQTPKHLITATGQRVTLRCSPRSGDLSVYWYQQSLDQGLQFLIQYYNGEERAKGNILERFSAQQFPDLHSELNLSSLELGDSALYFCASSVGWATNEKLFFGSGTQLSVL.

V and J are TRBV19 and TRBJ1-2; possibly TRBD1 for D (6 bases). The V and J ends lost 5 bases and 4 bases respectively, with 8 bases between them. Germline V CDR1 and CDR2: LNHDA, SQIVND (reference sequence). CDR3 size: 12 residues. As DNA, the CDR3 is TGTGCCAGTAGTCTACAGGGCTATGGCTACACCTTC. Translating gives CASSLQGYGYTF.

This clone was observed a handful of times. This chain links TRBV19 with TRBJ1-5; D call uncertain. CDR3 length: 15 amino acids. Germline CDR1 is LNHDA and CDR2 is SQIVND (reference sequence). V was pared by 0 bases and J by 0 bases, with 6 bases between. This chain's CDR3 is CASSIDRGSNQPQHF. CDR3 in DNA: TGTGCCAGTAGTATAGACCGGGGTAGCAATCAGCCCCAGCATTTT.

This chain connects TRBV2 to TRBJ2-5; no definite D call. Trimming took off 1 base at V and 2 bases at J, with 8 bases between the two ends. The CDR3 is 14 residues long. Germline V CDR1 and CDR2: SNHLY, FYNNEI. The DNA for the CDR3 is TGTGCCAGCAGTGAAGGGGCAGCACAAGAGACCCAGTACTTC. Translation gives CASSEGAAQETQYF.

This rearrangement joins TRBV30 to TRBJ1-2; 9 positions agree with TRBD1. This CDR3 spans 14 amino acids. J gave up 5 bases and V 3 bases, and 7 bases lay outside the gene matches. Germline V gene sequence: CDR1 GTSNPN, CDR2 SVGIG (reference sequence). Written as DNA, the CDR3 is TGTGCCTGGAGCCGGACAGGGGTGGGGTATGGCTACACCTTC. It translates to CAWSRTGVGYGYTF.

This clone turned up a few times. The V gene is TRBV5-1, the J gene TRBJ1-2, with a weak D call TRBD1 (6 bases). This CDR3 comprises 14 residues. Per germline, CDR1 SGHRS and CDR2 YFSETQ. With 0 bases removed from V and 4 bases from J, the gap between germline ends came to 10 bases. The DNA of the CDR3 is TGCGCCAGCAGCTTGGAACAGGGTTTCTATGGCTACACCTTC. It yields the protein CASSLEQGFYGYTF.

V usage is TRBV19 and J usage is TRBJ1-5; D is possibly TRBD1 (5 bases). Looked up from germline, CDR1 is LNHDA and CDR2 is SQIVND (reference sequence). With 3 bases removed from V and 6 bases from J, the gap between germline ends came to 12 bases. CDR3 length: 14 residues. CDR3 protein: CASSIRGLGQPQHF. The CDR3 coding sequence is TGTGCCAGTAGTATCCGGGGCCTCGGTCAGCCCCAGCATTTT.

The sample holds one count of this clone. The chain combines TRBV15 with TRBJ1-2; possible D gene TRBD1, 5 bases. The CDR3 has 13 residues. Germline-derived CDR1 and CDR2 are LNHNV and YYDKDF (reference sequence). V lost 3 bases and J lost 4, with 9 bases in between. In DNA form, the CDR3 reads TGTGCCACCAGCAGGGACACCGCCTATGGCTACACCTTC. Amino acids: CATSRDTAYGYTF.

J is TRBJ2-7 and V is TRBV14, with TRBD2 as a possible D gene (6 bases). Germline loops: CDR1 SGHDN, CDR2 FVKESK. There are 15 residues in the CDR3. Trimming pared 0 bases from V and 0 bases from J, leaving 9 bases between. In DNA form, the CDR3 reads TGTGCCAGCAGCCAAGATCCCGGGAGCTCCTACGAGCAGTACTTC. This gives the protein CASSQDPGSSYEQYF.

This chain joins TRBV6-6 and TRBJ1-1, with D tentatively TRBD1 (6 bases). CDR3 size: 15 residues. The germline V and J ends were trimmed by 4 bases and 5 bases, with 17 bases remaining between them. Germline assignment: CDR1 MNHNY and CDR2 SVGAGI (reference sequence). The CDR3 bases are TGTGCCAGCAGTTCTACCGGGACACAAGGGACTGAAGCTTTCTTT. Its translation is CASSSTGTQGTEAFF.

V gene TRBV7-9 combines with J gene TRBJ2-7; 8 nucleotides align to TRBD1. The CDR3 has 15 residues. Per germline, CDR1 SEHNR and CDR2 FQNEAQ (reference sequence). The V and J ends lost 2 bases and 5 bases, in that order; junction bases with no gene match: 8. The CDR3: CASSLFRTGPHEQYF. CDR3 nucleotide sequence: TGTGCCAGCAGCTTATTCCGGACAGGGCCCCACGAGCAGTACTTC. Variable domain in full (rest from reference TRBV7-9 and TRBJ2-7): DTGVSQNPRHKITKRGQNVTFRCDPISEHNRLYWYRQTLGQGPEFLTYFQNEAQLEKSRLLSDRFSAERPKGSFSTLEIQRTEQGDSAMYLCASSLFRTGPHEQYFGPGTRLTVT.

This rearrangement joins TRBV6-1 to TRBJ1-2, with D unclear. CDR3 size: 12 residues. V lost 6 bases, J lost 1 base, and 6 bases lay in between. CDR1 and CDR2 from the germline V gene are MNHNS and SASEGT. CDR3 protein: CASRPINYGYTF. The DNA of the CDR3 is TGTGCCAGCAGACCAATTAACTATGGCTACACCTTC.

This clone was recorded once. V usage is TRBV14 and J usage is TRBJ2-4, with 11 bases aligning to TRBD2. J gave up 7 bases and V 0 bases, and 8 bases lay outside the gene matches. Germline V gene sequence: CDR1 SGHDN, CDR2 FVKESK. The CDR3 extends over 17 amino acids. The CDR3 DNA is TGTGCCAGCAGCCAAGACCGGCTAGCGGGGGGTTGGAACATTCAGTACTTC. Protein sequence: CASSQDRLAGGWNIQYF. The full variable domain, with the rest looked up from reference TRBV14 and TRBJ2-4, is EAGVTQFPSHSVIEKGQTVTLRCDPISGHDNLYWYRRVMGKEIKFLLHFVKESKQDESGMPNNRFLAERTGGTYSTLKVQPAELEDSGVYFCASSQDRLAGGWNIQYFGAGTRLSVL.

This sequence joins TRBV5-4 and TRBJ2-5, with D perhaps TRBD1 (6 bases). The V end was cut by 4 bases, the J end by 4 bases, with 11 bases between. Germline CDR1 and CDR2: SGHNT and YYREEE (reference sequence). This CDR3 spans 13 amino acids. The CDR3 DNA follows: TGTGCCAGCAGCGTGGACAGTAGAGAGACCCAGTACTTC. Translation gives CASSVDSRETQYF.

V usage is TRBV18 and J usage is TRBJ1-2, with D unresolved. V lost 2 bases and J lost 1, with 5 bases in between. The CDR3 has 13 residues. The germline V gene encodes CDR1 KGHSH and CDR2 LQKENI. The CDR3 DNA follows: TGTGCCAGCTCACCAGGGAGTAACTATGGCTACACCTTC. It encodes CASSPGSNYGYTF.

This chain uses TRBV5-4 with TRBJ2-7, with D unresolved. Germline CDR1 and CDR2: SGHNT and YYREEE (reference sequence). The CDR3 runs to 14 residues. Trimming removed 0 bases from V and 2 bases from J, with 9 bases in between. CDR3 in amino acids: CASSLAPGPYEQYF. CDR3 in DNA: TGTGCCAGCAGCTTGGCCCCCGGACCCTACGAGCAGTACTTC.

The V and J genes are TRBV5-5 and TRBJ1-5; no clear D gene. From germline, CDR1 is SGHKS and CDR2 YYEKEE (reference sequence). The CDR3 totals 14 residues. V dropped 2 bases and J dropped 3 bases, with 9 bases sitting between them. Here the CDR3 DNA reads TGTGCCAGCAGCTTAGGAACAATCAATCAGCCCCAGCATTTT. Its translation: CASSLGTINQPQHF. Filled out from reference TRBV5-5 and TRBJ1-5, the complete variable domain reads DAGVTQSPTHLIKTRGQQVTLRCSPISGHKSVSWYQQVLGQGPQFIFQYYEKEERGRGNFPDRFSARQFPNYSSELNVNALLLGDSALYLCASSLGTINQPQHFGDGTRLSIL.

This chain links TRBV6-4 with TRBJ2-7; 10 nucleotides align to TRBD2. CDR3 length: 15 amino acids. CDR1 and CDR2 (germline): MRHNA, SNTAGT. V lost 4 bases, J lost 0 bases, and 3 bases stayed unmatched. The CDR3 loop is CASSGTSGVSYEQYF. The CDR3, as DNA: TGTGCCAGCAGTGGAACTAGCGGGGTCTCCTACGAGCAGTACTTC.

The chain joins TRBV30 to TRBJ2-1; D may match TRBD1 or TRBD2 (6 bases each). V was cut by 0 bases and J by 4 bases, with 13 bases left in between. CDR3 length: 15 residues. Germline CDR1 and CDR2: GTSNPN and SVGIG (reference sequence). CDR3 amino acids: CAWSVGQGRYNEQFF. The DNA for the CDR3 is TGTGCCTGGAGTGTGGGGCAGGGGAGGTACAATGAGCAGTTCTTC.

The V and J genes are TRBV6-5 and TRBJ2-7, with a possible D match to TRBD2 (5 bases). The germline CDR1 and CDR2 sequences are MNHEY and SVGAGI. The V end was cut by 2 bases, the J end by 8 bases, with 7 bases between. The CDR3 spans 11 residues. The CDR3: CASSYRGKQYF. The DNA of the CDR3 is TGTGCCAGCAGTTACCGGGGTAAGCAGTACTTC.